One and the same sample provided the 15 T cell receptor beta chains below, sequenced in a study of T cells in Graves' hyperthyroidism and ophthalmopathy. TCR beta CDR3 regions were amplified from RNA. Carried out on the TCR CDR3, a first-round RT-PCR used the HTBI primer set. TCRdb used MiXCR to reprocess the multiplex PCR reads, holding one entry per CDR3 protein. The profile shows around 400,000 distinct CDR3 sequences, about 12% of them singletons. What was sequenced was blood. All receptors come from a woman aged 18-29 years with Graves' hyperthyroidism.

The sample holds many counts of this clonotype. The CDR3 region has the DNA TGCAGTGCTTGGAGCGAGCCCCAGCATTTT. Amino acid sequence: CSAWSEPQHF. V gene TRBV20-1 combines with J gene TRBJ1-5; the D is unclear. Trimming cost V 5 bases and J 8 bases, with 7 bases left between them. The CDR3 consists of 10 residues. Germline CDR1 DFQATT, CDR2 SNEGSKA (reference sequence).

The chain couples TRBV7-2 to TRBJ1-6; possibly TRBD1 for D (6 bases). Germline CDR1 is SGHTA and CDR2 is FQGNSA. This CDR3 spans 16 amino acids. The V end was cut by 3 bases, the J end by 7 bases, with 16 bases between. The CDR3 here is CASSLGPGAVNSPLHF. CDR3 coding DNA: TGTGCCAGCAGCTTGGGGCCGGGGGCCGTGAATTCACCCCTCCACTTT. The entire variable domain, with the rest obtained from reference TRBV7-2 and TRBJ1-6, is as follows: GAGVSQSPSNKVTEKGKDVELRCDPISGHTALYWYRQSLGQGLEFLIYFQGNSAPDKSGLPSDRFSAERTGGSVSTLTIQRTQQEDSAVYLCASSLGPGAVNSPLHFGNGTRLTVT.

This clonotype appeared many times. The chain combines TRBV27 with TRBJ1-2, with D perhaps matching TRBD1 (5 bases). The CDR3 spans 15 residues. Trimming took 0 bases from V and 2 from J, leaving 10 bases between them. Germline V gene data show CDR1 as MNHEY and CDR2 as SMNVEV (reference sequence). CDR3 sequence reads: CASSLSGGANYGYTF. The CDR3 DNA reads TGTGCCAGCAGTTTATCGGGCGGGGCCAACTATGGCTACACCTTC.

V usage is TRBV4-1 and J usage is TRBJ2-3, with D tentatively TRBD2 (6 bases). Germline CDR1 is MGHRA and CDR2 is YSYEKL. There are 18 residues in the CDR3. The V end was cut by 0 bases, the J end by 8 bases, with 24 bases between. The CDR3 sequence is CASSQEGGGYLGPGTQYF. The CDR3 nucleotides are TGCGCCAGCAGCCAAGAGGGAGGAGGCTACCTCGGGCCGGGTACGCAGTATTTT.

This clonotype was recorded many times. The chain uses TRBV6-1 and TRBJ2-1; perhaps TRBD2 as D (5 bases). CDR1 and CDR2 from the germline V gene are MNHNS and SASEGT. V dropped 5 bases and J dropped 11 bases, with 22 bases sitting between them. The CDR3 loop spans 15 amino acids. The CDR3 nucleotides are TGTGCCAGCAGTCCAGCCGGGGTCGGACTGGAACAGCAGTTCTTC. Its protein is CASSPAGVGLEQQFF.

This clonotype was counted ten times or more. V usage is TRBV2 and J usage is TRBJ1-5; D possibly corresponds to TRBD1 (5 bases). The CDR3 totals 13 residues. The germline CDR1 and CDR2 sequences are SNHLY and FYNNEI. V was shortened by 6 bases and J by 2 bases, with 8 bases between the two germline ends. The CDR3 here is CASRGPGNQPQHF. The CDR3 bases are TGTGCCAGCAGGGGGCCGGGCAATCAGCCCCAGCATTTT.

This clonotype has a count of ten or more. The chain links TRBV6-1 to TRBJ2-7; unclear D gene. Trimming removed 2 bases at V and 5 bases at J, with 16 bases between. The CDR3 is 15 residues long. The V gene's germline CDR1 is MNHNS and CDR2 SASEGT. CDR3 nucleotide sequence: TGTGCCAGCAGTGAAATTCCCCCTCCGGGCCACGAGCAGTACTTC. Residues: CASSEIPPPGHEQYF.

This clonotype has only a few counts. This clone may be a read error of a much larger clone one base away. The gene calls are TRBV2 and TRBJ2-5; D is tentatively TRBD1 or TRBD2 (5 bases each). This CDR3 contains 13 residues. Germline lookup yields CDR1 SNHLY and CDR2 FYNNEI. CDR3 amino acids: CASQGTAQKTQYF. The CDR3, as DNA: TGTGCCAGCCAAGGGACGGCCCAAAAGACCCAGTACTTC. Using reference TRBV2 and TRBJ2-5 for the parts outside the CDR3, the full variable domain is EPEVTQTPSHQVTQMGQEVILRCVPISNHLYFYWYRQILGQKVEFLVSFYNNEISEKSEIFDDQFSVERPDGSNFTLKIRSTKLEDSAMYFCASQGTAQKTQYFGPGTRLLVL.

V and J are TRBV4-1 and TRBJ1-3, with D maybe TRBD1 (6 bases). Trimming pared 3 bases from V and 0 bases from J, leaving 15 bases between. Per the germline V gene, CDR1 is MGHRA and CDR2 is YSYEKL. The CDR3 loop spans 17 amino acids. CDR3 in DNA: TGCGCCAGCAGCCACAAGAAGGGGGACGGCTCTGGAAACACCATATATTTT. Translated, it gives CASSHKKGDGSGNTIYF.

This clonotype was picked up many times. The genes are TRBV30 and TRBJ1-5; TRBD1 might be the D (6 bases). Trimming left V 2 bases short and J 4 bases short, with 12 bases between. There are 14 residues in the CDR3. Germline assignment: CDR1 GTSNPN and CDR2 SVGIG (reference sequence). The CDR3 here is CAWSFQGKNQPQHF. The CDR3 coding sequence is TGTGCCTGGAGTTTTCAGGGGAAGAATCAGCCCCAGCATTTT.

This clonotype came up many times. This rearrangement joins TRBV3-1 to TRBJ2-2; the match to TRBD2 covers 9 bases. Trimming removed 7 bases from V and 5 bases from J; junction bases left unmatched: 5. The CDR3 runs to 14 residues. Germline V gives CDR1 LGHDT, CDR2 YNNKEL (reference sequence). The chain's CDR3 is CASTPAGGTGELFF. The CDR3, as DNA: TGTGCCAGCACCCCAGCGGGGGGAACCGGGGAGCTGTTTTTT.

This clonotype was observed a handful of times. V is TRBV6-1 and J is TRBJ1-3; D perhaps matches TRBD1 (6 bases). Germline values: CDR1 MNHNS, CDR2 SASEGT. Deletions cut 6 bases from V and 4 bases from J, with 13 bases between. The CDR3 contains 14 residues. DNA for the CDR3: TGTGCCAGCAGGAAGCAGGGGTCAGGAAACACCATATATTTT. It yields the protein CASRKQGSGNTIYF.

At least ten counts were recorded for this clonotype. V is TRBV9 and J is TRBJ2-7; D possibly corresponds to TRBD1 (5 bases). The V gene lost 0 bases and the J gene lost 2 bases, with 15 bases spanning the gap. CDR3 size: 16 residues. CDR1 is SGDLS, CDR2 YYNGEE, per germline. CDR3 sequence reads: CASSVAGFEGTYEQYF. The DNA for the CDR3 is TGTGCCAGCAGCGTAGCAGGGTTCGAAGGAACCTACGAGCAGTACTTC.

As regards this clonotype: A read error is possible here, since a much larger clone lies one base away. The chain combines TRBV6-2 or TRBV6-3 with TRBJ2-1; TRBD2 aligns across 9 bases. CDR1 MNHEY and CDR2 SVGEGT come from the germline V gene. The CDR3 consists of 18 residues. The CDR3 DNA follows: TGTGCCAGCAGACCCGAGCTACTAGCGGGCTCGACCTACAATGAGGAGTTCTTC. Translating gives CASRPELLAGSTYNEEFF.

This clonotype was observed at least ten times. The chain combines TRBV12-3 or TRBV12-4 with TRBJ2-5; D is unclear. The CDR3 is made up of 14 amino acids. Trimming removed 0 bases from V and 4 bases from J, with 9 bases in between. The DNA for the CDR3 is TGTGCCAGCAGTTTAGCCGGGCCGGGAGAGACCCAGTACTTC. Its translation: CASSLAGPGETQYF.